Described below is a single T cell receptor beta chain sequence and its context. No antigen is known for it. Losses at the gene ends were 1 base for V and 9 bases for J; bases not matched to a gene: 9. The CDR3 extends over 15 amino acids. CDR1 and CDR2 (germline): SGHTA, FQGNSA. The sample originates from a study of T cell repertoires in cytomegalovirus infection. TCRdb re-called the reads through MiXCR, storing one row per CDR3 protein. The sample has a few hundred thousand distinct CDR3 sequences, 30% to 40% seen once. The sequence was collected from a human donor in good health (CMV status not recorded). Some clones in this sample may be carry-over from other donors' samples. Sequences were derived from cultured PBMCs, sampled from culture after CMV antigen stimulation. The rearrangement joins TRBV7-2 to TRBJ2-3, with TRBD2 identical over 8 bases. CDR3 nucleotide sequence: TGTGCCAGCAGCTTAGACGGGAGGGCCTTTTTGACGCAGTATTTT. This translates into CASSLDGRAFLTQYF.